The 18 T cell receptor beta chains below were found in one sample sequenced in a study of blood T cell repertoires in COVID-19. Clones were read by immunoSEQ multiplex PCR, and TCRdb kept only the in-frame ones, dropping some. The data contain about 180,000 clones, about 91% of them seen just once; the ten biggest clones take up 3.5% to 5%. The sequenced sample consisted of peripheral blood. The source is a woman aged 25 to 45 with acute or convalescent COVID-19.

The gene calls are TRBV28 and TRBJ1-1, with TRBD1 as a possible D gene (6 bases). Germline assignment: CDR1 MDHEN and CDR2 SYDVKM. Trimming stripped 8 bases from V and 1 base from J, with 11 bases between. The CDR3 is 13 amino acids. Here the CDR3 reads CASLRGANTEAFF. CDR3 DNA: TGTGCCAGCTTGCGGGGGGCGAACACTGAAGCTTTCTTT.

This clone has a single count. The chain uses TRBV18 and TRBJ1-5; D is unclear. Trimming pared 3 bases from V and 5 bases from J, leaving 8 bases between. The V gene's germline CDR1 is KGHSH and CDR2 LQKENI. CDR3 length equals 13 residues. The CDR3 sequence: CASSPSGDQPQHF. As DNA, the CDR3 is TGTGCCAGCTCACCGTCCGGAGATCAGCCCCAGCATTTT. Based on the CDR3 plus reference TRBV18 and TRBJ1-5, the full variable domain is NAGVMQNPRHLVRRRGQEARLRCSPMKGHSHVYWYRQLPEEGLKFMVYLQKENIIDESGMPKERFSAEFPKEGPSILRIQQVVRGDSAAYFCASSPSGDQPQHFGDGTRLSIL.

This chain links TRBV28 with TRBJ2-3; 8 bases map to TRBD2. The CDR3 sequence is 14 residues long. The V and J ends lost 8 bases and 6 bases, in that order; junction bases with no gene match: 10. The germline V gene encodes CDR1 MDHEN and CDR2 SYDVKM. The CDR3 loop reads CASGSSGVGDTQYF. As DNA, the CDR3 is TGTGCCAGCGGGAGTAGCGGGGTGGGGGATACGCAGTATTTT.

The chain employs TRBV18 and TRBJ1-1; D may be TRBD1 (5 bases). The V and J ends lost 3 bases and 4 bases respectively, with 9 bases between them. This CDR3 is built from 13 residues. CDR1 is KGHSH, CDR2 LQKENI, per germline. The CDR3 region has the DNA TGTGCCAGCTCACCCAGGGAGGCCACTGAAGCTTTCTTT. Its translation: CASSPREATEAFF.

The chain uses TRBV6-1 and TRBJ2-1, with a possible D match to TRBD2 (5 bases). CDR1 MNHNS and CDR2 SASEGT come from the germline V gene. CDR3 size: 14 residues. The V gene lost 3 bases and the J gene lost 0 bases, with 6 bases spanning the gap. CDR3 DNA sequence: TGTGCCAGCAGTGACGGACTCTCCTACAATGAGCAGTTCTTC. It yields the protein CASSDGLSYNEQFF.

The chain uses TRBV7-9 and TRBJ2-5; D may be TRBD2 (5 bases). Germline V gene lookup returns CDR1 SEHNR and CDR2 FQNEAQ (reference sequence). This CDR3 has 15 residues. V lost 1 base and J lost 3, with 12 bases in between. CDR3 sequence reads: CASSLVQDGEETQYF. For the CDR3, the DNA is TGTGCCAGCAGCTTAGTTCAAGACGGGGAAGAGACCCAGTACTTC.

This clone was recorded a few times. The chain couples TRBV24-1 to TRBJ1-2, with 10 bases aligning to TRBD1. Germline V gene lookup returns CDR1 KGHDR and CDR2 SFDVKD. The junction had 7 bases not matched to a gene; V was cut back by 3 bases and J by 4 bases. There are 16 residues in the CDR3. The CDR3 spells CATSDTGTGEVYGYTF. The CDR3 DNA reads TGTGCCACCAGTGATACCGGGACAGGGGAAGTCTATGGCTACACCTTC.

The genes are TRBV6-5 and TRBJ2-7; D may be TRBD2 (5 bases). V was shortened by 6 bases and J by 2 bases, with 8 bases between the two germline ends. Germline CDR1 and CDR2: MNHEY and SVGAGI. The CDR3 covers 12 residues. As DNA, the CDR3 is TGTGCCAGCAGACTAGTAGCCTACGAGCAGTACTTC. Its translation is CASRLVAYEQYF.

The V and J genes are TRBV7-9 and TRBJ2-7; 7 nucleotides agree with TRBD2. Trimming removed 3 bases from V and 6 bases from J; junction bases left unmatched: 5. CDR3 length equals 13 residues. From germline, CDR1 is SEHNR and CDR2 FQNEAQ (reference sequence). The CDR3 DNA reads TGTGCCAGCAGCTTCGGACTAGTAGGCGAGCAGTACTTC. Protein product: CASSFGLVGEQYF.

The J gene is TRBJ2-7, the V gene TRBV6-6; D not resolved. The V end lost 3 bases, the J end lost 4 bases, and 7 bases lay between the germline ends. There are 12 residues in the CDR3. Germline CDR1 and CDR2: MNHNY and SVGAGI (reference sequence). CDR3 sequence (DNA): TGTGCCAGCAGTTATCAGAATTACGAGCAGTACTTC. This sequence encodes CASSYQNYEQYF.

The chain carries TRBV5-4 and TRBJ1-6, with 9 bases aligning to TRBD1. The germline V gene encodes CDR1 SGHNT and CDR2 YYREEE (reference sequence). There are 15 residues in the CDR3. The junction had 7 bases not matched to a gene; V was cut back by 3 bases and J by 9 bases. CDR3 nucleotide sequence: TGTGCCAGCAGCTCCACCGGGACAGGGTTTTCACCCCTCCACTTT. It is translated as CASSSTGTGFSPLHF.

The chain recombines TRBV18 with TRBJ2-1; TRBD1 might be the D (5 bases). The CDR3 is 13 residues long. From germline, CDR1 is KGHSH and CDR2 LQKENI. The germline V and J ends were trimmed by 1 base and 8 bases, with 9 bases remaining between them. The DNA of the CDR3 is TGTGCCAGCTCACCACTACGCAGGGATGAGCAGTTCTTC. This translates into CASSPLRRDEQFF.

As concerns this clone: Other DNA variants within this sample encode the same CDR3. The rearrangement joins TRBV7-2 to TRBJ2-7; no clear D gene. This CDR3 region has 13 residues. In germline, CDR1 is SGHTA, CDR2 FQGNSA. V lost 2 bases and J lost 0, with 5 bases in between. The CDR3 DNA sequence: TGTGCCAGCAGCTTATCCCTCTCCTACGAGCAGTACTTC. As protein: CASSLSLSYEQYF.

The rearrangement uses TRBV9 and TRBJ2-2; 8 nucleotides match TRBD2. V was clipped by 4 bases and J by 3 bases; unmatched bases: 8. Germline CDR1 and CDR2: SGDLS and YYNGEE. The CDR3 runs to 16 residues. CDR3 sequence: CASSPPGGLDTGELFF. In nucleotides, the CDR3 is TGTGCCAGCAGCCCCCCGGGAGGGTTGGACACCGGGGAGCTGTTTTTT.

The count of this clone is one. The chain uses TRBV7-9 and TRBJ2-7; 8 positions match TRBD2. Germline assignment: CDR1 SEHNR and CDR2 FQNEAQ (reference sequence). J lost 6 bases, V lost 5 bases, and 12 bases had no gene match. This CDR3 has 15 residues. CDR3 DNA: TGTGCCAGCAGCCCTAGTGGGACTAGAGTAGGCGAGCAGTACTTC. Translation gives CASSPSGTRVGEQYF.

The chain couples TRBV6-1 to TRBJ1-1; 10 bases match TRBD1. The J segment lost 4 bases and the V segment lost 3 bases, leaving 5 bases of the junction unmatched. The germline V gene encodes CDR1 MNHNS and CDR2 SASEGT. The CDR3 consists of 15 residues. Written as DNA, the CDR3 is TGTGCCAGCAGTGACGCCGGGACAGGGGCCACTGAAGCTTTCTTT. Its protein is CASSDAGTGATEAFF.

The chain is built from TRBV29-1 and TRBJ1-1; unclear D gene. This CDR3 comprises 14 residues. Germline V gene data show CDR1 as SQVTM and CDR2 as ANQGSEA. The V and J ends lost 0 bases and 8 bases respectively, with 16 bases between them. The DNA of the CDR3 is TGCAGCGTTGAAGATCGTGGCCAGGCGTTCGAAGCTTTCTTT. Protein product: CSVEDRGQAFEAFF.

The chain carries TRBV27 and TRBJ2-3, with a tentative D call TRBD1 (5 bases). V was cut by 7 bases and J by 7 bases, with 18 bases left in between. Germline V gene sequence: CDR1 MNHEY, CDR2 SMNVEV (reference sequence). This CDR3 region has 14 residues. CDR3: CASKTGREINTQYF. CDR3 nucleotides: TGTGCCAGCAAAACAGGAAGGGAAATAAATACGCAGTATTTT.